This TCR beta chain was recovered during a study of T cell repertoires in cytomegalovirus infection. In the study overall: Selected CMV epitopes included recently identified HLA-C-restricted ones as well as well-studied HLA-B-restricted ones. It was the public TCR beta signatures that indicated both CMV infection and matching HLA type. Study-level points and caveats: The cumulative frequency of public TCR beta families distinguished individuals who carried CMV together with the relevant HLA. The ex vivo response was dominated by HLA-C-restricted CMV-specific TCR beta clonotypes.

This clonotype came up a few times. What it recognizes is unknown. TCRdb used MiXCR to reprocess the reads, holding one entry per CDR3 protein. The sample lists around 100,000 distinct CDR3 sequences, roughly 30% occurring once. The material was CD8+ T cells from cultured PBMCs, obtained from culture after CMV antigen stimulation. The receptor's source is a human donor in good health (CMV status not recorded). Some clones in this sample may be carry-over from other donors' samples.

DNA of the CDR3: TGTGCCACTCAGGTGGGACAGGGTTTTAATTCACCCCTCCACTTT. Protein sequence: CATQVGQGFNSPLHF. This chain connects TRBV7-2 to TRBJ1-6; TRBD1 agrees at 9 bases. CDR1 and CDR2 (germline): SGHTA, FQGNSA. The CDR3 length is 15 residues. V shed 10 bases and J 6 bases; nucleotides not matched to a gene: 10.